The rows below give T cell receptor beta chains drawn from one sample of a study of cytomegalovirus exposure and HLA in healthy donors. Measured with immunoSEQ multiplex PCR; TCRdb has only the in-frame clones, and not every one. The sample consists of roughly 130,000 clones, roughly 68% of them appearing once. Sequencing was carried out using PBMCs. The receptors come from a woman aged 45-65 years in good health and CMV-seropositive. CDR3s include the opening cysteine and the closing phenylalanine or tryptophan. D genes are given only for firm matches. Size is stated for part of the rows, as once, few or many counts, or as a class when the clone is expanded.

size	V	D	J	DNA	CDR3
-	TRBV5-4	-	TRBJ1-1	TGTGCCAGCCAGATGACAGCTCGAAACACTGAAGCTTTCTTT	CASQMTARNTEAFF
-	TRBV5-4	-	TRBJ2-1	TGTGCCAGCAGCTTTGGGCAGGGGCCGCGCAATGAGCAGTTCTTC	CASSFGQGPRNEQFF
-	TRBV5-6	-	TRBJ2-1	TGTGCCAGCAGCCCCCCAGTAAACAATGAGCAGTTCTTC	CASSPPVNNEQFF
few	TRBV7-2	TRBD1	TRBJ1-4	TGTGCCAGCAGCTTCGGGACAGGTGGTGAAAAACTGTTTTTT	CASSFGTGGEKLFF
-	TRBV6-5	-	TRBJ1-1	TGTGCCAGCGCCTACCAGCGGAGGGCTTTCTTT	CASAYQRRAFF
once	TRBV14	-	TRBJ2-2	TGTGCCAGCAGCCAGAGCCCGGGACTCGTCACCGGGGAGCTGTTTTTT	CASSQSPGLVTGELFF
-	TRBV6-6	-	TRBJ1-2	TGTGCCAGCAGAGAGGAAAACTATGGCTACACCTTC	CASREENYGYTF
-	TRBV9	TRBD1	TRBJ1-1	TGTGCCAGCAGCGCAGGGGGCCCAGCCGAGGCTTTCTTT	CASSAGGPAEAFF
-	TRBV27	TRBD1	TRBJ1-6	TGTGCCAGCCGCCTGAGGCCGACAGGGGACGATTCACCCCTCCACTTT	CASRLRPTGDDSPLHF
-	TRBV4-1	TRBD2	TRBJ2-3	TGCGCCAGCAGCCTGGGCTCGGCGGGGGTCGGAGATACGCAGTATTTT	CASSLGSAGVGDTQYF
once	TRBV4-3	TRBD1	TRBJ1-1	TGCGCCAGCAGCAAAAACAGGGGTGAAGCTTTCTTT	CASSKNRGEAFF
-	TRBV4-1	-	TRBJ1-4	TGCGCCAGCAGCCAAGGCCTGGGACAACATAATGAAAAACTGTTTTTT	CASSQGLGQHNEKLFF
-	TRBV5-6	-	TRBJ1-2	TGTGCCAGCAGCTTGGCCTCTGGCTACACCTTC	CASSLASGYTF
few	TRBV5-8	-	TRBJ1-1	TGTGCCAGCAGCCGGGCTGAAGCTTTCTTT	CASSRAEAFF
-	TRBV6-1	TRBD1	TRBJ2-5	TGTGCCAGCATTCTGGGACAGGGAGGACAGACCCAGTACTTC	CASILGQGGQTQYF
-	TRBV19	-	TRBJ1-2	TGTGCCAGTAGTCCCGACGGCGGACAGCTTGGCTACACCTTC	CASSPDGGQLGYTF
-	TRBV10-3	-	TRBJ2-1	TGTGCCATCTCAGAGGCTTGGCAGGGGTCCTACAATGAGCAGTTCTTC	CAISEAWQGSYNEQFF
-	TRBV6-5	TRBD1	TRBJ2-2	TGTGCCAGCAGTATGACAGGGGGCATCGGGGAGCTGTTTTTT	CASSMTGGIGELFF
few	TRBV18	TRBD2	TRBJ2-3	TGTGCCAGCTCACGGCGGGGGGGTGACACAGATACGCAGTATTTT	CASSRRGGDTDTQYF
-	TRBV2	-	TRBJ2-5	TGTGCCAGCAGTGATTCGGGGGAAGGGGAGACCCAGTACTTC	CASSDSGEGETQYF
-	TRBV18	-	TRBJ1-1	TGTGCCAGCTCACCAACCCGGGGTGAAGCTTTCTTT	CASSPTRGEAFF
-	TRBV19	-	TRBJ1-3	TGTGCCAGTAGTATAGATCTGGGGGGCTCTGGAAACACCATATATTTT	CASSIDLGGSGNTIYF
-	TRBV6-1	-	TRBJ1-2	TGTGCCAGCAGTGAGGAGCTCGGGGATCGCTACACCTTC	CASSEELGDRYTF
few	TRBV2	-	TRBJ1-1	TGTGCCAGCAGTGAACAGGGGATGAACACTGAAGCTTTCTTT	CASSEQGMNTEAFF
once	TRBV6-1	-	TRBJ1-5	TGTGCCAGCAGTGAAGCCGAGGGCCCCAGACAGCCCCAGCATTTT	CASSEAEGPRQPQHF
-	TRBV10-3	TRBD1	TRBJ2-3	TGTGCCATCAGGGGGACAGGGGAGCTAGATACGCAGTATTTT	CAIRGTGELDTQYF
-	TRBV4-3	TRBD2	TRBJ2-1	TGCGCCAGCAGCCAAGATGGGAGGGGCGCCTACAATGAGCAGTTCTTC	CASSQDGRGAYNEQFF
-	TRBV5-5	-	TRBJ2-7	TGTGCCAGCAACAGGGAGTGGGCCTACGAGCAGTACTTC	CASNREWAYEQYF
-	TRBV30	-	TRBJ1-2	TGTGCCTGGAGACTCGGGACACTCGGCTACACCTTC	CAWRLGTLGYTF
once	TRBV10-3	TRBD1	TRBJ1-4	TGTGCCATCAGTGAATTCGAGGGGGCCAGGGAAAAACTGTTTTTT	CAISEFEGAREKLFF
once	TRBV11-3	-	TRBJ1-6	TGTGCCAGCACCTCCGGGGGGTATTCACCCCTCCACTTT	CASTSGGYSPLHF
-	TRBV5-6	-	TRBJ1-5	TGTGCCAGCAGCGGGGGGGTCAATCAGCCCCAGCATTTT	CASSGGVNQPQHF
-	TRBV10-3	TRBD2	TRBJ2-5	TGTGCCATCAGTGAGAGCGGGGGCTACCAAGAGACCCAGTACTTC	CAISESGGYQETQYF
-	TRBV2	-	TRBJ1-6	TGTGCCAGCAGTGCGATAGGACTGGTGGGTTCACCCCTCCACTTT	CASSAIGLVGSPLHF
-	TRBV5-8	-	TRBJ1-4	TGTGCCAGCAGTGCCCAGGGGTTTAATGAAAAACTGTTTTTT	CASSAQGFNEKLFF